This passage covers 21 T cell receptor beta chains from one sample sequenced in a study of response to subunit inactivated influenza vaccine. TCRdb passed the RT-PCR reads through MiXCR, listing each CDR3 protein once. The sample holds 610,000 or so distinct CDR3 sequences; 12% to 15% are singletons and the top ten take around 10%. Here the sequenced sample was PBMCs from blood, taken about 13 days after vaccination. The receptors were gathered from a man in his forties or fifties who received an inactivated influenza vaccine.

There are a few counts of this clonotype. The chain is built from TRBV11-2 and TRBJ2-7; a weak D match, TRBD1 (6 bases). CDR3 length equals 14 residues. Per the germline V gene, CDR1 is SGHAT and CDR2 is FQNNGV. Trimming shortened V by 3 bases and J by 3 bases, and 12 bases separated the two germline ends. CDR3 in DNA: TGTGCCAGCAGCTTTTATTTAGGGGGCTACGAGCAGTACTTC. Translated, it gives CASSFYLGGYEQYF. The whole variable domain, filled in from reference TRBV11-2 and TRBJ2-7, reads EAGVAQSPRYKIIEKRQSVAFWCNPISGHATLYWYQQILGQGPKLLIQFQNNGVVDDSQLPKDRFSAERLKGVDSTLKIQPAKLEDSAVYLCASSFYLGGYEQYFGPGTRLTVT.

CDR3 amino acids: CASSGSKERGPSWEQYF. The DNA for the CDR3 is TGCGCCAGCAGCGGATCTAAGGAACGGGGGCCTTCCTGGGAGCAGTACTTC. The V gene is TRBV5-1, the J gene TRBJ2-7; D could derive from TRBD1 or TRBD2 (6 bases each). The CDR3 is 17 amino acids. The germline V and J ends were trimmed by 4 bases and 7 bases, with 27 bases remaining between them. Per the germline V gene, CDR1 is SGHRS and CDR2 is YFSETQ.

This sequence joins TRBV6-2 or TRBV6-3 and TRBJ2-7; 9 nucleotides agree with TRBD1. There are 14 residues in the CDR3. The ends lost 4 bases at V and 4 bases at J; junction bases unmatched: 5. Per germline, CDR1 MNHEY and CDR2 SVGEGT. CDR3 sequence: CASSSAGTGYEQYF. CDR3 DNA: TGTGCCAGCAGTTCAGCCGGGACAGGGTACGAGCAGTACTTC.

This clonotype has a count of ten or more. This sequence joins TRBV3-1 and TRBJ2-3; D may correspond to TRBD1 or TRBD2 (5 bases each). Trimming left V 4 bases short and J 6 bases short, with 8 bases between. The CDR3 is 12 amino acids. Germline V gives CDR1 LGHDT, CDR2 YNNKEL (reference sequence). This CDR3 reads CASSRWGDTQYF. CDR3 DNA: TGTGCCAGCAGCCGATGGGGGGATACGCAGTATTTT.

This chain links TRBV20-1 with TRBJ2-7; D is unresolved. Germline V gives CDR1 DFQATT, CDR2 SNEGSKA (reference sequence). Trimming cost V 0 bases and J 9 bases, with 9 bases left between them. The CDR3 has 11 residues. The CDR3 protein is CSARETVAQYF. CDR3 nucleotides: TGCAGTGCTAGAGAAACGGTAGCGCAGTACTTC.

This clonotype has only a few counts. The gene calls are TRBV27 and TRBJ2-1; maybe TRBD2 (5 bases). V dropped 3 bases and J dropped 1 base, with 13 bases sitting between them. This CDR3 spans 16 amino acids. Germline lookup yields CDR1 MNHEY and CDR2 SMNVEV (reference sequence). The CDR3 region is CASSLWTDFSYNEQFF. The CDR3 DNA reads TGTGCCAGCAGTTTGTGGACTGACTTTTCCTACAATGAGCAGTTCTTC.

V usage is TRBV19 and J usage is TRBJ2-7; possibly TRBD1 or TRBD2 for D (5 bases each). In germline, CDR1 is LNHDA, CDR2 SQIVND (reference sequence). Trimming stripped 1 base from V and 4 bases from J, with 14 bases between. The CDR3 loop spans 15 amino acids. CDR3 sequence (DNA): TGTGCCAGTAGTATAGTAGGGGACGAGGTATACGAGCAGTACTTC. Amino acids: CASSIVGDEVYEQYF.

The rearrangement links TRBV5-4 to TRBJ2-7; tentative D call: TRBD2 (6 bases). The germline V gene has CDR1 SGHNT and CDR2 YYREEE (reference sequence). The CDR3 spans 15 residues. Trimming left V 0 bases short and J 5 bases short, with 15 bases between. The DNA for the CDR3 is TGTGCCAGCAGCTTGGGGGGGGAGGCTATGAACGAGCAGTACTTC. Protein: CASSLGGEAMNEQYF.

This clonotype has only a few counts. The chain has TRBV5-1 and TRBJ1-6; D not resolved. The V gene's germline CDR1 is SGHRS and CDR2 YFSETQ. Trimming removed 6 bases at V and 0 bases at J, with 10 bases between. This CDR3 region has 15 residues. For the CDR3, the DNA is TGCGCCAGCAAGGGCGATAGCTCCTATAATTCACCCCTCCACTTT. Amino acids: CASKGDSSYNSPLHF. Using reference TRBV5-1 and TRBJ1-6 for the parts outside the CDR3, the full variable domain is KAGVTQTPRYLIKTRGQQVTLSCSPISGHRSVSWYQQTPGQGLQFLFEYFSETQRNKGNFPGRFSGRQFSNSRSEMNVSTLELGDSALYLCASKGDSSYNSPLHFGNGTRLTVT.

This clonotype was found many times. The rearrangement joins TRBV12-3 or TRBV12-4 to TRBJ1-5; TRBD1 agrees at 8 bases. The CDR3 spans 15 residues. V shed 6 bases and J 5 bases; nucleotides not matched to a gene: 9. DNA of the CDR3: TGTGCCAGCAGCTTGGGCAGGGGGCACGATCAGCCCCAGCATTTT. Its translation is CASSLGRGHDQPQHF.

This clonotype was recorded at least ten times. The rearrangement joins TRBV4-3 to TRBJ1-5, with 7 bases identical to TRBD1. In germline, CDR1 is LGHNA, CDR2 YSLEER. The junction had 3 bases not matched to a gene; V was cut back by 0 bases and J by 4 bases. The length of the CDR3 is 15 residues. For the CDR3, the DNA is TGCGCCAGCAGCCAAGACAGGGGGGTAAATCAGCCCCAGCATTTT. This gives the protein CASSQDRGVNQPQHF.

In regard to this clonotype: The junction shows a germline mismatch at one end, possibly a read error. For the CDR3, the DNA is TGTGTCACCAGCAGAGATGTCGTCTACAATGAGCAGTTCTTC. Amino acids: CVTSRDVVYNEQFF. The chain joins TRBV15 to TRBJ2-1, with D unresolved. This CDR3 is built from 14 residues. Germline V gene sequence: CDR1 LNHNV, CDR2 YYDKDF (reference sequence).

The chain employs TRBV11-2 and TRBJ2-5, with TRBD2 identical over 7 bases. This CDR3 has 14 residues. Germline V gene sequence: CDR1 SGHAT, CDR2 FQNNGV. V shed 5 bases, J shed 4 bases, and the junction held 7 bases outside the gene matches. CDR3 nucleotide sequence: TGTGCCAGCAGCCGCGGGAGATCGGGAGAGACCCAGTACTTC. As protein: CASSRGRSGETQYF.

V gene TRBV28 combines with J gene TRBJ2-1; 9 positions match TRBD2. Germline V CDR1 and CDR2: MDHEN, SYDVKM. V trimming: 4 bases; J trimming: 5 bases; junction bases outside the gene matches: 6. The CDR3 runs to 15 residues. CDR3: CASSSIGTSNNEQFF. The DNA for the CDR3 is TGTGCCAGCAGTTCAATCGGGACTAGCAACAATGAGCAGTTCTTC.

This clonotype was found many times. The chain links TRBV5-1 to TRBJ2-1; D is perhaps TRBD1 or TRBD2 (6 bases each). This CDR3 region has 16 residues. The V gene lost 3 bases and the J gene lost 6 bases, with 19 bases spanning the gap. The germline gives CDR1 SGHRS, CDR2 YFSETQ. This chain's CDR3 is CASSSRTIKGGNEQFF. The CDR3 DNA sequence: TGCGCCAGCAGCTCTCGGACGATCAAGGGGGGCAATGAGCAGTTCTTC.

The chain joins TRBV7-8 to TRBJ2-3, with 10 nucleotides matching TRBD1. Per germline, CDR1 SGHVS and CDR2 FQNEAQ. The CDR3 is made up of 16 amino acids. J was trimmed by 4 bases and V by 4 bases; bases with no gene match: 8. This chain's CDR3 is CASSYPGTGVPDTQYF. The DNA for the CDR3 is TGTGCCAGCAGCTATCCCGGGACAGGGGTCCCAGATACGCAGTATTTT.

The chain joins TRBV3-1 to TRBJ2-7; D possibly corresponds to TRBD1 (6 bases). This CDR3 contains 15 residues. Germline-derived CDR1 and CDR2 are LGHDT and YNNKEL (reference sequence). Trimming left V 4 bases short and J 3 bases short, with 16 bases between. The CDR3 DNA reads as TGTGCCAGCAGCCTAGCCGGGACATGTTTCTACGAGCAGTACTTC. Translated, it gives CASSLAGTCFYEQYF.

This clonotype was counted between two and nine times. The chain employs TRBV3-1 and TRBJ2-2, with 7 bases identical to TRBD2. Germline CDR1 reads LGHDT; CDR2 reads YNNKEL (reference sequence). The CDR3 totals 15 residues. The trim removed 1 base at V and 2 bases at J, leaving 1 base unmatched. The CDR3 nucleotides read TGTGCCAGCAGCCAAGGCGGGAGTAACACCGGGGAGCTGTTTTTT. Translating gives CASSQGGSNTGELFF.

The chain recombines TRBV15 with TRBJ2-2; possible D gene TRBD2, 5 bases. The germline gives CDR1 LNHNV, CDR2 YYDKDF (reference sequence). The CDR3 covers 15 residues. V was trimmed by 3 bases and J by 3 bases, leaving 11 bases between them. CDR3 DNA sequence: TGTGCCACCAGCAGCCAACTGAGGGACACCGGGGAGCTGTTTTTT. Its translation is CATSSQLRDTGELFF.

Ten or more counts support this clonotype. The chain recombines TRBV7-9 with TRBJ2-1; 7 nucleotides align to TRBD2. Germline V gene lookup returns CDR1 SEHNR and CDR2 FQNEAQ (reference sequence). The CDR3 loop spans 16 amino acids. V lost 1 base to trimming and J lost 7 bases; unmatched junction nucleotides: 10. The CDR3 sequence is CASSLDGRAGHNEQFF. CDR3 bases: TGTGCCAGCAGCTTAGACGGCAGAGCGGGGCATAATGAGCAGTTCTTC.

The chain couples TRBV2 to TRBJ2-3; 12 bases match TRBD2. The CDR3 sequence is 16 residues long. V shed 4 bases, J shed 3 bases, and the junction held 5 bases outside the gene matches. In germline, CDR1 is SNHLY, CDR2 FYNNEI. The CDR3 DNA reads TGTGCCAGCAGTGCAGGGACTAGCGGGTTTACAGATACGCAGTATTTT. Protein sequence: CASSAGTSGFTDTQYF.